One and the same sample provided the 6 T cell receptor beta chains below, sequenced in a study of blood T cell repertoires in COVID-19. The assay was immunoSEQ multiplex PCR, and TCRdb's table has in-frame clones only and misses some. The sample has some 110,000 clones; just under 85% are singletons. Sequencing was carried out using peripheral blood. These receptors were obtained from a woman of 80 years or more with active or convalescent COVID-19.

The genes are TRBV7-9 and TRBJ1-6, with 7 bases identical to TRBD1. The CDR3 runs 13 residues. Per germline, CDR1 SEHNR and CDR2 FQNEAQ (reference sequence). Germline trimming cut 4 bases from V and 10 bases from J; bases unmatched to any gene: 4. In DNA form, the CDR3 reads TGTGCCAGCAGCTCCAGGGGGGACTCACCCCTCCACTTT. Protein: CASSSRGDSPLHF.

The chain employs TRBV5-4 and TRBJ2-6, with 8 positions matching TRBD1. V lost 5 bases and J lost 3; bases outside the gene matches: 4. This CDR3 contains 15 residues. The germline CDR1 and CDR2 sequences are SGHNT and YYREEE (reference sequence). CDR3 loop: CASSSGGHGANVLTF. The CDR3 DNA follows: TGTGCCAGCAGTTCAGGGGGCCATGGGGCCAACGTCCTGACTTTC.

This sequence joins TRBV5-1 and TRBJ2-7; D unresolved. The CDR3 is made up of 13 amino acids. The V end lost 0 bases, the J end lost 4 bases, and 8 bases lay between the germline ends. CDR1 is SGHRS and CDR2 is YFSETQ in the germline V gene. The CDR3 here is CASSLALKYEQYF. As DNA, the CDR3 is TGCGCCAGCAGCTTGGCACTAAAATACGAGCAGTACTTC.

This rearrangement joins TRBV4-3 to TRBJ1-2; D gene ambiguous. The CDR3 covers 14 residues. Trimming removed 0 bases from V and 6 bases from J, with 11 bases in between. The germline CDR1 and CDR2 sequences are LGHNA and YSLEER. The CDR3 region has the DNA TGCGCCAGCAGCCAAGATCTTTCTCAGGATGGCTACACCTTC. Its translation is CASSQDLSQDGYTF.

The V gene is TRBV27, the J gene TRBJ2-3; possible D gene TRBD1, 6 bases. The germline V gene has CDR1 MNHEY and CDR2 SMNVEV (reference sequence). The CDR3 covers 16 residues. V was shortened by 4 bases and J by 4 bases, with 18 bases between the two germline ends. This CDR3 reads CASSSNRVSVADTQYF. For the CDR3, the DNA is TGTGCCAGCAGTTCGAACAGGGTCTCCGTGGCAGATACGCAGTATTTT.

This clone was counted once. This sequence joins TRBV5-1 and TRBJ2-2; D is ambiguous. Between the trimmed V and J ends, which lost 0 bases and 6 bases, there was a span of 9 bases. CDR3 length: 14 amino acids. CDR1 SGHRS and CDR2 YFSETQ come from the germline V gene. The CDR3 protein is CASSLAGSAGELFF. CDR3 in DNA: TGCGCCAGCAGCTTGGCCGGGTCGGCCGGGGAGCTGTTTTTT.